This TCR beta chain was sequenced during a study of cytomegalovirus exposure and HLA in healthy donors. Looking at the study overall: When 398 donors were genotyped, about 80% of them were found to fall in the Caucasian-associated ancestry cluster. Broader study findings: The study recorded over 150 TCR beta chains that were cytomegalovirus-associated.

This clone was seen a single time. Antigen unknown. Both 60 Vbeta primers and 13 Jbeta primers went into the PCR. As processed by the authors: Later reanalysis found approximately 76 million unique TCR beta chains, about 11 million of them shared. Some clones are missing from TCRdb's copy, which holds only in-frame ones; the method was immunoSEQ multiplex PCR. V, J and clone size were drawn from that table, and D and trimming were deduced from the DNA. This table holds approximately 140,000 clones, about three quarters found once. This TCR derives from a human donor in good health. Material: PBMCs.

Written as DNA, the CDR3 is TGTGCCAGCAGCCCACTTTTGGTGAACACTGAAGCTTTCTTT. This codes for CASSPLLVNTEAFF. This chain joins TRBV14 and TRBJ1-1, with unresolved D. The CDR3 is 14 amino acids. Germline lookup yields CDR1 SGHDN and CDR2 FVKESK. Trimming took 4 bases from V and 0 from J, leaving 9 bases between them.